A single sample gave rise to the 18 T cell receptor beta chains below, sequenced in a study of blood T cell repertoires in COVID-19. Sequenced by immunoSEQ multiplex PCR; TCRdb stores in-frame clones only, minus some. There are about 210,000 clones in the sample; approximately 87% occur only once, and approximately 6.2% lies in the top ten. Sequencing was done on a sample of peripheral blood. All receptors come from a man in his 60s who had recovered from COVID-19.

V usage is TRBV7-6 and J usage is TRBJ2-1; 9 positions agree with TRBD1. The CDR3 length is 18 residues. Germline V gives CDR1 SGHVS, CDR2 FNYEAQ. Losses at the gene ends were 2 bases for V and 2 bases for J; bases not matched to a gene: 10. As DNA, the CDR3 is TGTGCCAGCAGCTTATTCCCTCAGACAGGGGGAACCTACAATGAGCAGTTCTTC. It yields the protein CASSLFPQTGGTYNEQFF.

This chain links TRBV6-5 with TRBJ1-4, with D maybe TRBD1 (6 bases). The CDR3 runs to 15 residues. The germline gives CDR1 MNHEY, CDR2 SVGAGI. V was trimmed by 6 bases and J by 0 bases, leaving 11 bases between them. The CDR3 protein is CASRGGGATNEKLFF. The CDR3 region has the DNA TGTGCCAGCAGGGGTGGGGGCGCAACTAATGAAAAACTGTTTTTT.

The gene calls are TRBV11-1 and TRBJ2-2; TRBD2 aligns across 8 bases. The CDR3 loop spans 16 amino acids. After removal of 0 bases from V and 7 bases from J, the junction contained 7 bases not matched to a gene. The germline CDR1 and CDR2 sequences are SGHAT and FQDESV (reference sequence). The chain's CDR3 is CASSLAGTSQSGELFF. CDR3 nucleotide sequence: TGTGCCAGCAGCTTAGCAGGGACTAGTCAGAGCGGGGAGCTGTTTTTT.

The genes are TRBV7-9 and TRBJ2-1; 10 bases agree with TRBD2. CDR1 is SEHNR, CDR2 FQNEAQ, per germline (reference sequence). This CDR3 region has 15 residues. Germline trimming cut 2 bases from V and 4 bases from J; bases unmatched to any gene: 2. The CDR3 region is CASSLLAGDYNEQFF. DNA for the CDR3: TGTGCCAGCAGCTTACTAGCGGGGGATTACAATGAGCAGTTCTTC.

The chain couples TRBV27 to TRBJ2-6; D gene unclear. With 10 bases removed from V and 2 bases from J, the gap between germline ends came to 9 bases. This CDR3 comprises 13 residues. CDR1 and CDR2 from the germline V gene are MNHEY and SMNVEV (reference sequence). In DNA, the CDR3 is TGTGCCACCCAACTCGCTGGGGCCAACGTCCTGACTTTC. Protein product: CATQLAGANVLTF.

The V and J genes are TRBV10-3 and TRBJ1-1; TRBD1 agrees at 8 bases. Germline-derived CDR1 and CDR2 are ENHRY and SYGVKD. J lost 6 bases, V lost 7 bases, and 7 bases had no gene match. The CDR3 is 13 amino acids. CDR3: CAIMSGQGPEAFF. CDR3 nucleotide sequence: TGTGCCATCATGTCAGGACAGGGCCCTGAAGCTTTCTTT.

CDR3 in amino acids: CASSQRLALGETQYF. In nucleotides, the CDR3 is TGTGCCAGCAGCCAAAGACTAGCGTTGGGTGAGACCCAGTACTTC. V and J are TRBV3-1 (or the pseudogene TRBV3-2) and TRBJ2-5; TRBD2 aligns across 8 bases. The CDR3 spans 15 residues. CDR1 and CDR2 from the germline V gene are LGHDT and YNNKEL (reference sequence). Trimming at V came to 2 bases and at J to 5 bases, leaving 7 bases not matched to a gene.

This clone has only a few counts. This chain links TRBV19 with TRBJ2-7; TRBD2 agrees at 12 bases. Germline CDR1 is LNHDA and CDR2 is SQIVND (reference sequence). J lost 3 bases, V lost 8 bases, and 8 bases had no gene match. CDR3 length: 15 residues. As DNA, the CDR3 is TGTGCCAGTCGAGAGGGACTAGCGGGTAGCTACGAGCAGTACTTC. Encoded protein: CASREGLAGSYEQYF.

The chain recombines TRBV3-1 (or the pseudogene TRBV3-2) with TRBJ1-2; tentatively, D is TRBD1 (6 bases). The CDR3 is made up of 13 amino acids. Trimming stripped 4 bases from V and 7 bases from J, with 13 bases between. Germline CDR1 reads LGHDT; CDR2 reads YNNKEL (reference sequence). CDR3 bases: TGTGCCAGCAGCCCTCTGGACAGTAGTGGCTACACCTTC. It codes for CASSPLDSSGYTF.

The chain is built from TRBV4-2 and TRBJ2-6; tentatively, D is TRBD2 (6 bases). Deletions cut 0 bases from V and 2 bases from J, with 11 bases between. Germline V gene data show CDR1 as LGHNA and CDR2 as YNFKEQ. This CDR3 has 17 amino acids. CDR3 residues: CASSQEGGGPGANVLTF. The CDR3 DNA reads as TGTGCCAGCAGCCAAGAGGGGGGAGGACCTGGGGCCAACGTCCTGACTTTC.

The chain employs TRBV24-1 and TRBJ1-5, with a tentative D call TRBD1 (5 bases). V was cut by 5 bases and J by 7 bases, with 17 bases left in between. The CDR3 runs to 15 residues. CDR1 is KGHDR, CDR2 SFDVKD, per germline. The DNA of the CDR3 is TGTGCCACCAGTGCCCTGGGCGGGGAGGGGCAGCCCCAGCATTTT. Its translation is CATSALGGEGQPQHF.

This chain uses TRBV19 with TRBJ1-1; the D gene is possibly TRBD1 (5 bases). The CDR3 is 14 amino acids. V was clipped by 4 bases and J by 5 bases, with 14 bases between them. The germline gives CDR1 LNHDA, CDR2 SQIVND (reference sequence). CDR3 DNA sequence: TGTGCCAGTAGTAAGCGGGACCCCGGGACTGAAGCTTTCTTT. It yields the protein CASSKRDPGTEAFF.

The chain employs TRBV13 and TRBJ2-3; perhaps TRBD2 as D (7 bases). Germline-derived CDR1 and CDR2 are PRHDT and FYEKMQ (reference sequence). This CDR3 contains 16 residues. Trimming cost V 5 bases and J 0 bases, with 15 bases left between them. CDR3 nucleotide sequence: TGTGCCAGCAGCCAAAAAGGGAGGGGGAGCACAGATACGCAGTATTTT. Protein product: CASSQKGRGSTDTQYF.

This clone has only one observation. The rearrangement links TRBV3-1 (or the pseudogene TRBV3-2) to TRBJ2-7; 11 positions agree with TRBD1. There are 14 residues in the CDR3. Germline CDR1 LGHDT, CDR2 YNNKEL (reference sequence). Trimming at V came to 4 bases and at J to 2 bases, leaving 1 base not matched to a gene. As DNA, the CDR3 is TGTGCCAGCAGCCGGGGACAGGGGGCCTACGAGCAGTACTTC. Its protein is CASSRGQGAYEQYF.

The chain recombines TRBV18 with TRBJ2-1; D remains unclear. The V end lost 1 base, the J end lost 9 bases, and 7 bases lay between the germline ends. CDR1 and CDR2 from the germline V gene are KGHSH and LQKENI. There are 12 residues in the CDR3. CDR3 coding DNA: TGTGCCAGCTCACCACGACACCCTGAGCAGTTCTTC. Its protein is CASSPRHPEQFF.

The chain carries TRBV3-1 (or the pseudogene TRBV3-2) and TRBJ2-3, with 8 bases that match TRBD2. J was trimmed by 2 bases and V by 4 bases; bases with no gene match: 8. This CDR3 is built from 16 residues. Looked up from germline, CDR1 is LGHDT and CDR2 is YNNKEL (reference sequence). CDR3 amino acids: CASSPLAGSITDTQYF. The CDR3 DNA sequence: TGTGCCAGCAGCCCCTTAGCGGGGTCGATCACAGATACGCAGTATTTT.

This clone was detected only once. The chain has TRBV13 and TRBJ1-6, with 12 nucleotides matching TRBD1. The germline CDR1 and CDR2 sequences are PRHDT and FYEKMQ (reference sequence). The CDR3 loop spans 17 amino acids. V gave up 6 bases and J gave up 13 bases; unmatched junction bases: 16. CDR3 bases: TGTGCCAGCAGTGGTGGGACAGGGGGCGTTTTGGTTTCCCCCCTCCACTTT. This gives the protein CASSGGTGGVLVSPLHF. The variable domain in full, with the rest retrieved from reference TRBV13 and TRBJ1-6, is AAGVIQSPRHLIKEKRETATLKCYPIPRHDTVYWYQQGPGQDPQFLISFYEKMQSDKGSIPDRFSAQQFSDYHSELNMSSLELGDSALYFCASSGGTGGVLVSPLHFGNGTRLTVT.

This chain links TRBV7-7 with TRBJ1-3; possible D gene TRBD1, 5 bases. The CDR3 spans 15 residues. Trimming pared 0 bases from V and 4 bases from J, leaving 10 bases between. Germline V gene sequence: CDR1 SSHAT, CDR2 FNYEAQ (reference sequence). CDR3 bases: TGTGCCAGCAGCTTAGCGCCGGGGGAGGGAAACACCATATATTTT. Translating gives CASSLAPGEGNTIYF.